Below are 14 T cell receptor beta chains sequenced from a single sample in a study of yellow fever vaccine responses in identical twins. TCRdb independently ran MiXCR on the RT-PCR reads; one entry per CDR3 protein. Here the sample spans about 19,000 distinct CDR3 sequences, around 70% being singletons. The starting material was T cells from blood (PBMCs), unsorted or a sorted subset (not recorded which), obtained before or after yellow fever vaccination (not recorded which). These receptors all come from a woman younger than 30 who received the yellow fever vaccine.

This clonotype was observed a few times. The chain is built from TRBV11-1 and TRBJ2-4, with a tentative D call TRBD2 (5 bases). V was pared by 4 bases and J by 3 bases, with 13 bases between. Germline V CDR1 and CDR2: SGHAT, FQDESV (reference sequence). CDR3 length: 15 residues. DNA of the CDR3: TGTGCCAGCAGCTCATCGGGGTACGGCAAAAACATTCAGTACTTC. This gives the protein CASSSSGYGKNIQYF.

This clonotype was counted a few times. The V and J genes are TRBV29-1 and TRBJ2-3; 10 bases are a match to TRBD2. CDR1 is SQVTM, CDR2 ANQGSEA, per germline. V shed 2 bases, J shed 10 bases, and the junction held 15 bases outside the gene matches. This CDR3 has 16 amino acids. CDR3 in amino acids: CSVEPPSGRASVAQYF. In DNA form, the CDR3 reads TGCAGCGTTGAACCCCCTAGCGGGAGAGCCTCTGTAGCGCAGTATTTT.

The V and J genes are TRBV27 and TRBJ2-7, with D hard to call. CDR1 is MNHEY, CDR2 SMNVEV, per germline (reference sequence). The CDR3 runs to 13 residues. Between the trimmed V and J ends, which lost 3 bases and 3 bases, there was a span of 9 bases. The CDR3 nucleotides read TGTGCCAGCAGTTTGTCGGGTCTCTACGAGCAGTACGTC. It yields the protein CASSLSGLYEQYV.

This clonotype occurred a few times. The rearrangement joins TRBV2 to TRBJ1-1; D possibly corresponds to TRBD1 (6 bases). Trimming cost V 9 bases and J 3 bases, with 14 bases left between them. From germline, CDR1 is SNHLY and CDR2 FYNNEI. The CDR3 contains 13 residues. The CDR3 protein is CASYRERDTEAFF. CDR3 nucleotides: TGTGCCAGTTACAGGGAGCGGGACACTGAAGCTTTCTTT.

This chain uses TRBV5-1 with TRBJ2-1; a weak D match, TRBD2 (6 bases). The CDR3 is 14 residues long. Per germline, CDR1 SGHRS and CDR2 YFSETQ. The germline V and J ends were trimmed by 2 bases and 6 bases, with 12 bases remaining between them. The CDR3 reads CASSFVWGLNEQFF. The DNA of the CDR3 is TGCGCCAGCAGCTTCGTATGGGGACTCAATGAGCAGTTCTTC. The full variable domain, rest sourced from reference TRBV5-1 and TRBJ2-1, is KAGVTQTPRYLIKTRGQQVTLSCSPISGHRSVSWYQQTPGQGLQFLFEYFSETQRNKGNFPGRFSGRQFSNSRSEMNVSTLELGDSALYLCASSFVWGLNEQFFGPGTRLTVL.

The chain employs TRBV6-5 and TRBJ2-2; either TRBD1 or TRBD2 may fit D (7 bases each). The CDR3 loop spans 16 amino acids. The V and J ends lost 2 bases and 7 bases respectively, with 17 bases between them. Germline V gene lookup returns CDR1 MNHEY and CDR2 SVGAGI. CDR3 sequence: CASSYGQGGSSGELFF. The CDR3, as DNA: TGTGCCAGCAGTTACGGGCAGGGGGGGTCCAGCGGGGAGCTGTTTTTT.

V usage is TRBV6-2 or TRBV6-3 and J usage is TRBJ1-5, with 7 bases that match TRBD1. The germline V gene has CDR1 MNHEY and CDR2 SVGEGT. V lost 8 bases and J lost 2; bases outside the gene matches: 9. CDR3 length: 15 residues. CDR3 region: CASRTQTGGNQPQHF. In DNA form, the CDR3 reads TGTGCCAGCCGCACTCAAACAGGGGGCAATCAGCCCCAGCATTTT.

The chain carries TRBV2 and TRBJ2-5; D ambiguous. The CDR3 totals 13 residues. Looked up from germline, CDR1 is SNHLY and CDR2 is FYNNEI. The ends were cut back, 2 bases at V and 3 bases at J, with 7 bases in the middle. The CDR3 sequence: CASSESSKETQYF. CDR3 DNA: TGTGCCAGCAGTGAAAGCAGTAAAGAGACCCAGTACTTC.

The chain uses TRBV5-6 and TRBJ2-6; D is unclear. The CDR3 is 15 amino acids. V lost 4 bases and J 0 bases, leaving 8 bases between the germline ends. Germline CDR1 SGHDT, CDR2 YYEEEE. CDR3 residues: CASSLSPSGANVLTF. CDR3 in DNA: TGTGCCAGCAGCCTCTCCCCCTCTGGGGCCAACGTCCTGACTTTC.

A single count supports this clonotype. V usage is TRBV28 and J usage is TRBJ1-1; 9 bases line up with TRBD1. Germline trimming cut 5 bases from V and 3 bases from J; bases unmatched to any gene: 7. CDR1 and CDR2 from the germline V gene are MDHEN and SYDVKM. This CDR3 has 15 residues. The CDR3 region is CASSRDREWDTEAFF. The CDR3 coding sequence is TGTGCCAGCAGTCGGGACAGGGAATGGGACACTGAAGCTTTCTTT.

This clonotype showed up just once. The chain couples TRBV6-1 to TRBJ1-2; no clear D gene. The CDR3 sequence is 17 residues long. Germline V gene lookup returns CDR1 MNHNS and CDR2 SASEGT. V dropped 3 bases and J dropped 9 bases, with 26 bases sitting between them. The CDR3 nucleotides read TGTGCCAGCAGTGAGGGGTATTTTTCTCTCACTTACCGTCGCTACACCTTC. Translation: CASSEGYFSLTYRRYTF.

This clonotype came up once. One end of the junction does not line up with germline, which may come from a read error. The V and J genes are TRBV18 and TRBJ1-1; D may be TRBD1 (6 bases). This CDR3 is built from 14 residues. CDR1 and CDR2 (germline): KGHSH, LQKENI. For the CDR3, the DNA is TGTGCCAGCTCAAGGACAGATATGAACTCTGAAGCTTTCTTT. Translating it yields CASSRTDMNSEAFF.

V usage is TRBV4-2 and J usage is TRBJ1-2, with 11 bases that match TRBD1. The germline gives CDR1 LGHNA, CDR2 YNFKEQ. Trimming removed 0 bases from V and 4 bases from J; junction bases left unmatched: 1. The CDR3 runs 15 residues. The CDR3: CASSQEGQGGYGYTF. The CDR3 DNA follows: TGTGCCAGCAGCCAAGAGGGACAGGGGGGCTATGGCTACACCTTC.

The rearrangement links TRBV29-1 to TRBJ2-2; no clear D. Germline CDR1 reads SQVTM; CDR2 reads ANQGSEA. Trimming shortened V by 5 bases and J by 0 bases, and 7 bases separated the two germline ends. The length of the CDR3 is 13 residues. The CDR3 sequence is CSVLDTNTGELFF. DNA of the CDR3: TGCAGCGTTCTCGATACGAACACCGGGGAGCTGTTTTTT.